This TCR beta chain comes out of a study of blood T cells in healthy people across ages. With a J-beta primer mix and a sample-barcoded 5' primer, a second PCR ran 7 to 11 cycles. TCRdb reprocessed the 5' RACE reads via MiXCR and lists one record per CDR3 protein. The sample records around 1.1 million distinct CDR3 sequences, roughly two fifths being singletons. The CDR3 extends over 14 amino acids. Trimming shortened V by 8 bases and J by 2 bases, and 14 bases separated the two germline ends. This receptor was identified in a man between 18 and 29 years old in good health. Sample: blood. V gene TRBV12-3 or TRBV12-4 combines with J gene TRBJ2-3, with D perhaps TRBD2 (6 bases). The CDR3 reads CASLSPGVTDTQYF. CDR3 bases: TGTGCCAGCCTTTCCCCGGGAGTCACAGATACGCAGTATTTT.